These T cell receptor beta chains were read from a single sample in a study of Ad26.COV2.S vaccination and SARS-CoV-2 variants. Sequenced by immunoSEQ multiplex PCR; TCRdb stores in-frame clones only, minus some. There are 250,000 to 300,000 clones in the sample; around 87% occur only once, and approximately 3.3% lies in the top ten. The input for sequencing was peripheral blood, taken in a trial of Ad26.COV2.S vaccine versus placebo. The receptors here all came from a person aged 18-65 years who received the Ad26.COV2.S COVID-19 vaccine or a placebo. Both conserved end residues are part of each CDR3. A D gene is named only where the DNA matches it firmly. Size is stated for part of the rows, as once, few or many counts, or as a class when the clone is expanded.

NA,TRBJ2-7,TRBV4-1,15,TRBD1,TGCGCCAGCAGCCAGACGGGACAGCATAAAGGGGAGCAGTACTTC,CASSQTGQHKGEQYF
NA,TRBJ2-6,TRBV2,18,NA,TGTGCCAGCAGTGAAGCGGCCCCTTGGACAGCTGGGGCCAACGTCCTGACTTTC,CASSEAAPWTAGANVLTF
NA,TRBJ2-7,TRBV10-2,17,TRBD1,TGCGCCAGCAGTGAGTCGGGGCAGGGGGTACCTTGGAACGAGCAGTACTTC,CASSESGQGVPWNEQYF
NA,TRBJ1-6,TRBV2,13,NA,TGTGCCGGCCGGTCAGGGTTGGGATCACCCCTCCACTTT,CAGRSGLGSPLHF
NA,TRBJ1-3,TRBV5-6,16,NA,TGTGCCAGCAGCTTATCCAGGCGCAGCTCTGGAAACACCATATATTTT,CASSLSRRSSGNTIYF
NA,TRBJ1-1,TRBV7-9,11,NA,TGTGCCAGCAGCTCCGGGTCGGTGGCTTTCTTT,CASSSGSVAFF
NA,TRBJ2-7,TRBV3-1/TRBV3-2,14,NA,TGTGCCAGCAGCCAAGAGGTGGGTCGGTACGAGCAGTACTTC,CASSQEVGRYEQYF
NA,TRBJ2-1,TRBV19,11,NA,TGTGCCAGTAGTAGTGGGTACGAGCAGTTCTTC,CASSSGYEQFF
NA,TRBJ1-4,TRBV3-1/TRBV3-2,15,TRBD1,TGTGCCAGCAGCACCCGGACAGGCCCCCGTGAAAAACTGTTTTTT,CASSTRTGPREKLFF
NA,TRBJ2-7,TRBV7-2,13,NA,TGTGCCAGCAGCTTAGCGCGGGAAGACGAGCAGTACTTC,CASSLAREDEQYF
NA,TRBJ1-1,TRBV12-3/TRBV12-4,13,NA,NA,CASSLNRVGGGNF
NA,TRBJ2-1,TRBV9,11,NA,TGTGCCAGCAGCGTAGGAGGTGAGCAGTTCTTC,CASSVGGEQFF
NA,TRBJ1-4,TRBV4-2,14,NA,TGTGCCAGCAGCCCTCGGACGGCCTCTCTGGAACTGTTTTTT,CASSPRTASLELFF
NA,TRBJ1-1,TRBV19,11,NA,TGTGCCAGTAGAGTGGAGTTGGAAGCTTTCTTT,CASRVELEAFF
NA,TRBJ1-1,TRBV6-6,16,TRBD1,TGTGCCAGCAGTTACCCGACAGGGGAGGGGAACACTGAAGCTTTCTTT,CASSYPTGEGNTEAFF
NA,TRBJ2-7,TRBV12-5,15,TRBD2,TGTGCTAGTGGTTTGAGAACTAGCGGGATCTCCGAGCAGTACTTC,CASGLRTSGISEQYF
NA,TRBJ1-1,TRBV9,15,TRBD1,TGTGCCAGCAGCGAACAACAGGGGGGAATCACTGAAGCTTTCTTT,CASSEQQGGITEAFF
NA,TRBJ2-3,TRBV7-2,13,NA,TGTGCCAGCAGCACGACAGGCACAGATACGCAGTATTTT,CASSTTGTDTQYF
NA,TRBJ2-1,TRBV18,16,NA,TGTGCCAGCTCACCGGGACTGGGGCGATCCTACAATGAGCAGTTCTTC,CASSPGLGRSYNEQFF
NA,TRBJ2-1,TRBV10-2,15,TRBD1,TGCGCCAGCAGTGAACGGACAGGATCCTACAATGAGCAGTTCTTC,CASSERTGSYNEQFF
NA,TRBJ1-2,TRBV11-2,12,NA,TGTGCCAGCAGCCCAACAGGGACTGGCTACACCTTC,CASSPTGTGYTF
NA,TRBJ1-3,TRBV9,14,NA,TGTGCCAGCAGCGATGACAGCTCTGGAAACACCATATATTTT,CASSDDSSGNTIYF
NA,TRBJ2-7,TRBV28,17,TRBD2,TGTGCCAGCACCCTACTTAATAGGACTAGCGGGAGTTACGAGCAGTACTTC,CASTLLNRTSGSYEQYF
NA,TRBJ1-4,TRBV2,13,NA,TGTGCCAGCAGTGAAGGCATTGGGGAAAAACTGTTTTTT,CASSEGIGEKLFF
NA,TRBJ2-2,TRBV7-3,15,TRBD2,TGTGCCAGCAGCCCCCGGGAGGGGAACACCGGGGAGCTGTTTTTT,CASSPREGNTGELFF
NA,TRBJ1-1,TRBV6-5,15,NA,TGTGCCAGCATATGGGGGTGGGGGTCTGGGGCTGAAGCTTTCTTT,CASIWGWGSGAEAFF
NA,TRBJ2-5,TRBV6-5,14,NA,TGTGCCAGCAGGCTAACCGGGACTCAAGAGACCCAGTACTTC,CASRLTGTQETQYF
NA,TRBJ2-6,TRBV6-5,16,NA,TGTGCCAGCAGTTACTCGCCGAGCTCTGGGGCCAACGTCCTGACTTTC,CASSYSPSSGANVLTF
NA,TRBJ1-1,TRBV10-3,15,TRBD1,TGTGCCATCAGTGATCGGGACAGGGCTTACACTGAAGCTTTCTTT,CAISDRDRAYTEAFF
NA,TRBJ1-3,TRBV25-1,14,NA,TGTGCCAGCAGTGAACCCCCCTCTGGAAACACCATATATTTT,CASSEPPSGNTIYF
NA,TRBJ2-1,TRBV11-2,15,TRBD2,TGTGCCAGCAGCTCACCGGGACTAGCGAGGAGTGAGCAGTTCTTC,CASSSPGLARSEQFF
NA,TRBJ2-1,TRBV24-1,11,NA,TGTGCCACCAGTGACGGCTACTTCCAGTTCTTC,CATSDGYFQFF
NA,TRBJ1-5,TRBV3-1/TRBV3-2,15,NA,TGTGCCAGCAGCCAAGGGCCTGCGAATAATCAGCCCCAGCATTTT,CASSQGPANNQPQHF
once,TRBJ1-2,TRBV6-6,15,NA,TGTGCCAGCAGTTACGAGGGACGCAGTAACTATGGCTACACCTTC,CASSYEGRSNYGYTF
NA,TRBJ1-1,TRBV27,13,NA,TGTGCCAGCAGCAGCCCGGGTGGGACTGAAGCTTTCTTT,CASSSPGGTEAFF